This T cell receptor (beta chain) was recovered during a study of Graves' ophthalmopathy and Graves' hyperthyroidism. In this sample, this clonotype turned up many times. The CDR3 runs to 16 residues. Trimming took off 5 bases at V and 3 bases at J, with 19 bases between the two ends. TCR beta CDR3 regions were amplified from RNA transcripts. RT-PCR with HTBI primers came first, then second-round multiplex PCR. TCRdb analysed the multiplex PCR reads with MiXCR anew, one entry per CDR3 protein. The sample lists approximately 500,000 distinct CDR3 sequences, around an eighth occurring once. The clonotype originates from a woman in her 30s with Graves' ophthalmopathy. Sequencing was carried out using blood. The chain uses TRBV12-3 or TRBV12-4 and TRBJ1-1; the D is unclear. CDR3 nucleotides: TGTGCCAGCAGTCCCGAAAAGTACAGCCGGGACACTGAAGCTTTCTTT. It specifies CASSPEKYSRDTEAFF.